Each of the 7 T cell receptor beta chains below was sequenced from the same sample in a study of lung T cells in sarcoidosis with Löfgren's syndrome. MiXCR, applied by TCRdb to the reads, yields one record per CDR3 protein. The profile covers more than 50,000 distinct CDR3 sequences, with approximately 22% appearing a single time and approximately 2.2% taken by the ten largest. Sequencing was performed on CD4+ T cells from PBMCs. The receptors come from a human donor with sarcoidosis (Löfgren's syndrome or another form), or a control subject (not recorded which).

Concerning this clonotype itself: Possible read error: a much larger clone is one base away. The CDR3 sequence: CASSLSAGASGGQYF. The CDR3 DNA sequence: TGTGCCAGCAGCTTATCGGCAGGGGCGTCGGGGGGGCAGTACTTC. The chain carries TRBV7-2 and TRBJ2-7; D is possibly TRBD2 (7 bases). This CDR3 has 15 amino acids. Deletions cut 2 bases from V and 9 bases from J, with 20 bases between. Germline lookup yields CDR1 SGHTA and CDR2 FQGNSA.

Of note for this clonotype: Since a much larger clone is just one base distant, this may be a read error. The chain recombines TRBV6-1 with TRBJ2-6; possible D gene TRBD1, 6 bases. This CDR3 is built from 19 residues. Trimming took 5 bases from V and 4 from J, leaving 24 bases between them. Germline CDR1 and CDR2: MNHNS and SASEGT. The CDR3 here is CASSRLLRQAVGGANVLTF. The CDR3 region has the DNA TGTGCCAGCAGTCGCCTCCTCAGACAGGCCGTGGGGGGGGCCAACGTCCTGACTTTC.

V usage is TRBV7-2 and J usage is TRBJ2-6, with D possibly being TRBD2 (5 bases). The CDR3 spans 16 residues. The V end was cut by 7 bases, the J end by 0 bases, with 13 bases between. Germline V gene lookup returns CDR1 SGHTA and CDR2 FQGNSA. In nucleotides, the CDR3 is TGTGCCAGCATATCCGGGATGGTCTCTGGGGCCAACGTCCTGACTTTC. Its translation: CASISGMVSGANVLTF.

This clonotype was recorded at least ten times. The CDR3 loop reads CASSLRGRNTEAFF. As DNA, the CDR3 is TGTGCCAGCAGTTTGCGGGGGCGAAACACTGAAGCTTTCTTT. The V and J genes are TRBV27 and TRBJ1-1; weak D call: TRBD1 (6 bases). The CDR3 is 14 residues long. In germline, CDR1 is MNHEY, CDR2 SMNVEV (reference sequence). Trimming took off 3 bases at V and 2 bases at J, with 10 bases between the two ends.

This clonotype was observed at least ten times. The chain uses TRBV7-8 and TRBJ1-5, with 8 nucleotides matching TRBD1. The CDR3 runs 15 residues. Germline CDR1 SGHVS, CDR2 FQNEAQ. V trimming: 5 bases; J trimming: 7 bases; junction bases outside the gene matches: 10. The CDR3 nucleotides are TGTGCCAGCAGCGTAAGACAGGGGAGGAACCAGCCCCAGCATTTT. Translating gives CASSVRQGRNQPQHF.

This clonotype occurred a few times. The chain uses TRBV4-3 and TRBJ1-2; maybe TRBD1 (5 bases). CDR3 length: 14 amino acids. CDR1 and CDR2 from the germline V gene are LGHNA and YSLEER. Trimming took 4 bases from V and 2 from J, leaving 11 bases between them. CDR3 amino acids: CASSPTWGNYGYTF. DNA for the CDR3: TGCGCCAGCAGCCCTACTTGGGGGAACTATGGCTACACCTTC.

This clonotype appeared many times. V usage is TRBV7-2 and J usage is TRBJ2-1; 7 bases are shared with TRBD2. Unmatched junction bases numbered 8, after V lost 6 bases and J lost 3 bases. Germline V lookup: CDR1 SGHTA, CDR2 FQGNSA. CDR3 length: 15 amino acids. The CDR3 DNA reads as TGTGCCAGCAGGCCACCCCTAGCGGACTACAATGAGCAGTTCTTC. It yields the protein CASRPPLADYNEQFF.